The 7 T cell receptor beta chains listed next were all sequenced from one sample in a study of early T cells in non-severe SARS-CoV-2 infection. TCRdb itself ran the 5' RACE reads through MiXCR, one entry per CDR3 protein. The repertoire holds about 100,000 distinct CDR3 sequences, with roughly 13% as singletons. Specimen: whole blood. These receptors were collected from an adult who was a healthcare worker with PCR-confirmed SARS-CoV-2 infection or an uninfected control (not recorded which).

This chain joins TRBV29-1 and TRBJ1-2; D gene uncertain. The CDR3 is 13 residues long. Germline CDR1 SQVTM, CDR2 ANQGSEA. Trimming removed 6 bases from V and 2 bases from J, with 13 bases in between. The DNA of the CDR3 is TGCAGCGTGCGCGACACCGGCAACTATGGCTACACCTTC. Amino acid sequence: CSVRDTGNYGYTF.

The chain uses TRBV7-6 and TRBJ2-6, with 8 positions matching TRBD1. The CDR3 is 16 amino acids. V dropped 2 bases and J dropped 3; count of bases not matched to a gene: 3. Germline assignment: CDR1 SGHVS and CDR2 FNYEAQ. CDR3 loop: CASSLQGALGANVLTF. CDR3 nucleotides: TGTGCCAGCAGCTTACAGGGGGCGCTTGGGGCCAACGTCCTGACTTTC. Full variable domain (missing parts from reference TRBV7-6 and TRBJ2-6): GAGVSQSPRYKVTKRGQDVALRCDPISGHVSLYWYRQALGQGPEFLTYFNYEAQQDKSGLPNDRFSAERPEGSISTLTIQRTEQRDSAMYRCASSLQGALGANVLTFGAGSRLTVL.

On this clonotype itself: This may stem from a read error, because a much larger clone lies one nucleotide away. The CDR3 protein is CASSFTGGEGFRAEAFF. The CDR3 DNA reads as TGTGCCAGCAGCTTTACAGGGGGCGAGGGTTTTCGCGCTGAAGCTTTCTTT. The V call is TRBV7-3, the J call TRBJ1-1; 9 bases agree with TRBD1. Looked up from germline, CDR1 is SGHTA and CDR2 is FQGTGA. V lost 3 bases and J lost 6; bases outside the gene matches: 14. The CDR3 runs 17 residues.

This clonotype was seen at least ten times. The chain combines TRBV29-1 with TRBJ2-5; possibly TRBD1 for D (5 bases). Per the germline V gene, CDR1 is SQVTM and CDR2 is ANQGSEA. Trimming shortened V by 4 bases and J by 1 base, and 7 bases separated the two germline ends. The CDR3 is made up of 12 amino acids. The DNA of the CDR3 is TGCAGCGTTGTGACAGTCCAAGAGACCCAGTACTTC. Its translation: CSVVTVQETQYF.

This clonotype was seen a handful of times. The chain uses TRBV7-7 and TRBJ1-1; no reliable D call. CDR1 and CDR2 (germline): SSHAT, FNYEAQ (reference sequence). The CDR3 is 17 residues long. V was cut by 4 bases and J by 1 base, with 19 bases left in between. The CDR3 here is CASSYRAPVATNTEAFF. CDR3 nucleotide sequence: TGTGCCAGCAGCTACCGGGCCCCGGTAGCCACGAACACTGAAGCTTTCTTT.

The V gene is TRBV28, the J gene TRBJ2-7; a weak D match, TRBD1 (5 bases). V was clipped by 3 bases and J by 5 bases, with 17 bases between them. The CDR3 is made up of 15 amino acids. Germline V CDR1 and CDR2: MDHEN, SYDVKM. Here the CDR3 reads CASSFLKGSLDEQYF. CDR3 in DNA: TGTGCCAGCAGTTTCCTCAAGGGGTCCCTCGACGAGCAGTACTTC.

This clonotype was seen at least ten times. The rearrangement joins TRBV6-6 to TRBJ2-1; D may be TRBD2 (6 bases). The germline CDR1 and CDR2 sequences are MNHNY and SVGAGI (reference sequence). CDR3 length equals 13 residues. Between the trimmed V and J ends, which lost 4 bases and 3 bases, there was a span of 7 bases. The CDR3 sequence is CASSSGLYNEQFF. The CDR3 nucleotides are TGTGCCAGCAGTTCGGGACTCTACAATGAGCAGTTCTTC.